The sequence of this T cell receptor (beta chain) was determined in a study of post-analysis software for immune sequencing data. As concerns this clonotype: Antigen: not known.

General study results and limits: Strong co-clustering by F measure was evident for samples that had been prepared in the same batch. The study found TRBV5-6, TRBV5-1 and TRBV20-1 among roughly 5 TRBV segments more frequent in patients than controls.

The CDR3 has 14 residues. Germline assignment: CDR1 SGHTA and CDR2 FQGNSA. The ends lost 6 bases at V and 2 bases at J; junction bases unmatched: 4. TCR beta libraries were prepared from cDNA with unique molecular identifiers. TCRdb processed the PCR reads anew with MiXCR; each CDR3 protein has one entry. The table lists roughly 430,000 distinct CDR3 sequences, more than 30% of them singletons. This clonotype was obtained from a girl under 10 years old with multiple sclerosis. The sequenced sample was blood. The rearrangement joins TRBV7-2 to TRBJ1-2; 9 bases are shared with TRBD1. Written as DNA, the CDR3 is TGTGCCAGCAGGAGGGACAGGGTAAACTATGGCTACACCTTC. Protein sequence: CASRRDRVNYGYTF.